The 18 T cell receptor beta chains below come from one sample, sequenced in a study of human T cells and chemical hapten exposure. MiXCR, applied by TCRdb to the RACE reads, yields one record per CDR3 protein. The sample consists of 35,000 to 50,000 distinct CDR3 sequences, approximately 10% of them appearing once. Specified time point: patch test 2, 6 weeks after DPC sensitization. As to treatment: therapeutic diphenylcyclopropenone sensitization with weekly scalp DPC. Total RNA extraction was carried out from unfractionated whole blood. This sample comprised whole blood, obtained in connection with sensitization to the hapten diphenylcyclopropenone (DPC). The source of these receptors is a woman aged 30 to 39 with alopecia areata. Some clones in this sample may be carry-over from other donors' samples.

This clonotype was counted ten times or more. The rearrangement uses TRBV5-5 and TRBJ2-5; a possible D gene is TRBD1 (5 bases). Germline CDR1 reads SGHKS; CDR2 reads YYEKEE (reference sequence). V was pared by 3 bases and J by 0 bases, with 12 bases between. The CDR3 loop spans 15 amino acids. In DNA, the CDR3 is TGTGCCAGCAGCTCCGGACACCTTAACCAAGAGACCCAGTACTTC. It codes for CASSSGHLNQETQYF.

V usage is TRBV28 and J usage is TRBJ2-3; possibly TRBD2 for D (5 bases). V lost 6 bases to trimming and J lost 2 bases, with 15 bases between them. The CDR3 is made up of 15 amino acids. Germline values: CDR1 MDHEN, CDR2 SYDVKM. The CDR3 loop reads CASSRGGSPTDTQYF. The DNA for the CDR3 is TGTGCCAGCAGCCGGGGTGGATCCCCCACAGATACGCAGTATTTT.

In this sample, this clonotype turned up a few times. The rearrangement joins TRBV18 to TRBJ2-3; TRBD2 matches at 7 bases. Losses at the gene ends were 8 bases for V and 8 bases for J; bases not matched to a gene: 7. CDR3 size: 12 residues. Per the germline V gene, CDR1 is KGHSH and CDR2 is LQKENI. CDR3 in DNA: TGTGCCAGCACAACCGGCGGGAGTACGCAGTATTTT. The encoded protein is CASTTGGSTQYF.

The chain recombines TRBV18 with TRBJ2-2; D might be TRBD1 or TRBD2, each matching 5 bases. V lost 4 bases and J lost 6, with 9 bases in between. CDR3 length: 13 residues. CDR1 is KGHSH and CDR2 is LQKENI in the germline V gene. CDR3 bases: TGTGCCAGCTCACAACAGGACTCCGGGGAGCTGTTTTTT. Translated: CASSQQDSGELFF.

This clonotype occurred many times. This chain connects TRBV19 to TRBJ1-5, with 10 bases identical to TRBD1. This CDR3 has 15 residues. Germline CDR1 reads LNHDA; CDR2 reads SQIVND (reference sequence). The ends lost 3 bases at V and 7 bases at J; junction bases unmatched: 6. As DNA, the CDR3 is TGTGCCAGTAGTATCAGACAGGGGGCGGGACAGCCCCAGCATTTT. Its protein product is CASSIRQGAGQPQHF.

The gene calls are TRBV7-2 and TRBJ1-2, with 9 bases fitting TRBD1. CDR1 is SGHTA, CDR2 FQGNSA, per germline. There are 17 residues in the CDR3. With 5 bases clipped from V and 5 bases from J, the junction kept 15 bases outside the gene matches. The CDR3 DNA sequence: TGTGCCAGCAGCACGTCCACAGGGGGCGCGAGGCAGTATGGCTACACCTTC. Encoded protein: CASSTSTGGARQYGYTF.

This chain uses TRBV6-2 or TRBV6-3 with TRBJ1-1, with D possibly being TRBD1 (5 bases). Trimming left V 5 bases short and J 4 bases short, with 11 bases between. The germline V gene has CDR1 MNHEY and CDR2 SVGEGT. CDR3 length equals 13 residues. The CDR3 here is CASSLGPATEAFF. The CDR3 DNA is TGTGCCAGCAGTCTGGGGCCGGCCACTGAAGCTTTCTTT.

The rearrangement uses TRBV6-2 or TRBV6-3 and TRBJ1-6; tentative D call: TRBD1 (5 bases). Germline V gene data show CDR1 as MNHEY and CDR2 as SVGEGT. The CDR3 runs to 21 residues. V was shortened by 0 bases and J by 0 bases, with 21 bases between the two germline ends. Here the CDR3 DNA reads TGTGCCAGCAGTTACTCGAGAGGGTTATCAGGGCGAAGCTCCTATAATTCACCCCTCCACTTT. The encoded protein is CASSYSRGLSGRSSYNSPLHF.

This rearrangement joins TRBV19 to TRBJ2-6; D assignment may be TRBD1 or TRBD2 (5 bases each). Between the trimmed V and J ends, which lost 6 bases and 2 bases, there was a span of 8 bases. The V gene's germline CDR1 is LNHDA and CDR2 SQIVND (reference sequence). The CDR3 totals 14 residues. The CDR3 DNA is TGTGCCAGTAGCACGGGACCTGGGGCCAACGTCCTGACTTTC. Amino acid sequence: CASSTGPGANVLTF.

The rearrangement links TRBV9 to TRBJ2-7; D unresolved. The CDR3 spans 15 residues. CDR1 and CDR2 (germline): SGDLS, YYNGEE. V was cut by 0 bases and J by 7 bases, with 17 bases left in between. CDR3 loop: CASSVGTVAMGEQYF. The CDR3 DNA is TGTGCCAGCAGCGTAGGGACGGTGGCCATGGGTGAGCAGTACTTC.

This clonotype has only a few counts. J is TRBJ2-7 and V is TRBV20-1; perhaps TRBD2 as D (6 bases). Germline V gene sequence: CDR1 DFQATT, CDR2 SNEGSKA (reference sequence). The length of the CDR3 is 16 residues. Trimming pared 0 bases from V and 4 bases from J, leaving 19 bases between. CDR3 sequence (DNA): TGCAGTGCTAGAGATGATGGGGTGGCGGGGATGTACGAGCAGTACTTC. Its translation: CSARDDGVAGMYEQYF.

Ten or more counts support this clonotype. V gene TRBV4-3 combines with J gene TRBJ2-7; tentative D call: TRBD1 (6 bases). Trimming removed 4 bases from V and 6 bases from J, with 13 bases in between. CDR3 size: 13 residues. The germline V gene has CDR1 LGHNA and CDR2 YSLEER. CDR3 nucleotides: TGCGCCAGCAGCCGAGGAACAGGGTCCGAGCAGTACTTC. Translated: CASSRGTGSEQYF.

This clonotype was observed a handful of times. The CDR3 nucleotides are TGTGCCAGCACGGCCCTTAACACCGGGGAGCTGTTTTTT. Its translation is CASTALNTGELFF. This sequence joins TRBV3-1 and TRBJ2-2; D remains unclear. The CDR3 totals 13 residues. In germline, CDR1 is LGHDT, CDR2 YNNKEL (reference sequence). Trimming shortened V by 7 bases and J by 2 bases, and 8 bases separated the two germline ends.

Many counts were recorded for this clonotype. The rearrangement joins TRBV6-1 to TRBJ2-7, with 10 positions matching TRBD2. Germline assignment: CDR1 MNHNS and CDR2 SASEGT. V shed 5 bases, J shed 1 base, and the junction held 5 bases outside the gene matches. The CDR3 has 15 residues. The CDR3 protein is CASSIGLAASYEQYF. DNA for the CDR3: TGTGCCAGCAGTATTGGACTAGCGGCTTCCTACGAGCAGTACTTC.

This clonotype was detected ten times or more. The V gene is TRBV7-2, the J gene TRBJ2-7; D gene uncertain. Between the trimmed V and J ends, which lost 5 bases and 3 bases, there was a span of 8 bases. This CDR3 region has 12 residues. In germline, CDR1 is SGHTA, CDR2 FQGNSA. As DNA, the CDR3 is TGTGCCAGCAGCGGGCACATCTACGAGCAGTACTTC. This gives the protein CASSGHIYEQYF.

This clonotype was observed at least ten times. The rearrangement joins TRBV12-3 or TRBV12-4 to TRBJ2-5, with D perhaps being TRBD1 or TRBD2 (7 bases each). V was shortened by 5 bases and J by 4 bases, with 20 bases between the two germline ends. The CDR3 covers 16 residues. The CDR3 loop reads CASSPTTGRGGETQYF. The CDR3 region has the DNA TGTGCCAGCAGTCCGACGACAGGGAGGGGAGGAGAGACCCAGTACTTC.

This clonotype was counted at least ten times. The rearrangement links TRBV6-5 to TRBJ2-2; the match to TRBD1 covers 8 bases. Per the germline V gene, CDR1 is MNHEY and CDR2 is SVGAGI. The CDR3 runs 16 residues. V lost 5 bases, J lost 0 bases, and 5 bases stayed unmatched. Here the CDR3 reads CASSRTGYSNTGELFF. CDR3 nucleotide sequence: TGTGCCAGCAGTCGGACAGGGTACTCGAACACCGGGGAGCTGTTTTTT.

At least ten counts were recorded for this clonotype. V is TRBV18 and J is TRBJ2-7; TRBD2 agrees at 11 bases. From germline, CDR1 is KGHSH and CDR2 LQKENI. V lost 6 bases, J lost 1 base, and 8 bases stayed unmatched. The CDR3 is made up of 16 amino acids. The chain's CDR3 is CASSPTLAGGSYEQYF. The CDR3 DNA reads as TGTGCCAGCTCTCCCACCCTAGCGGGGGGTTCCTACGAGCAGTACTTC. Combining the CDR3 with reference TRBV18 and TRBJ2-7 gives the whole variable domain NAGVMQNPRHLVRRRGQEARLRCSPMKGHSHVYWYRQLPEEGLKFMVYLQKENIIDESGMPKERFSAEFPKEGPSILRIQQVVRGDSAAYFCASSPTLAGGSYEQYFGPGTRLTVT.